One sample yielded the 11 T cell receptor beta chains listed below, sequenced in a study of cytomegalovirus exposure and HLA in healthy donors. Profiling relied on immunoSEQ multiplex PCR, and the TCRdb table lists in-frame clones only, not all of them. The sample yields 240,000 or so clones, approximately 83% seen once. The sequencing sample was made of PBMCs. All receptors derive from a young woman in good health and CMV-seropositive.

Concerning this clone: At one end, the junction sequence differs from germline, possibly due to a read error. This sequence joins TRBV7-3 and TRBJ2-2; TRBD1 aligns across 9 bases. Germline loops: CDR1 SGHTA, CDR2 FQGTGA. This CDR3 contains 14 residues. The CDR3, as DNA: TGTGCCAGCAGCGTAACAGGGGGCGGCGGGGAGCTGTTTTTT. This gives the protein CASSVTGGGGELFF.

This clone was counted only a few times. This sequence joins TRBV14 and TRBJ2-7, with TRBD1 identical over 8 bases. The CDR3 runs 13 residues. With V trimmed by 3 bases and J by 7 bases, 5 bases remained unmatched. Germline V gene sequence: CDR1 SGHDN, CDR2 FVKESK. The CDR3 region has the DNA TGTGCCAGCAGCCAGGACAGGGCCGAGGAGCAGTACTTC. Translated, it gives CASSQDRAEEQYF. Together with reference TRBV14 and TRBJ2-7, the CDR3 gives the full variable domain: EAGVTQFPSHSVIEKGQTVTLRCDPISGHDNLYWYRRVMGKEIKFLLHFVKESKQDESGMPNNRFLAERTGGTYSTLKVQPAELEDSGVYFCASSQDRAEEQYFGPGTRLTVT.

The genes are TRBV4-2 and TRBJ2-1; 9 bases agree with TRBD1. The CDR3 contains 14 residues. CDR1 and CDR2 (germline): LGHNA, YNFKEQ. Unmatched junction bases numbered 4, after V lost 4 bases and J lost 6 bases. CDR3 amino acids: CASSLQGAFNEQFF. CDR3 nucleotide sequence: TGTGCCAGCAGCCTACAGGGGGCGTTCAATGAGCAGTTCTTC.

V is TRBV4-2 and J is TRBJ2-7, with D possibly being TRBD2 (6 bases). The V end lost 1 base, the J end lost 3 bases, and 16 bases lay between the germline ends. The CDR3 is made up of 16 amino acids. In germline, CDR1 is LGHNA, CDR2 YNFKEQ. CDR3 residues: CASSQAPLAIGYEQYF. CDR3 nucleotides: TGTGCCAGCAGCCAAGCCCCTCTAGCGATAGGCTACGAGCAGTACTTC.

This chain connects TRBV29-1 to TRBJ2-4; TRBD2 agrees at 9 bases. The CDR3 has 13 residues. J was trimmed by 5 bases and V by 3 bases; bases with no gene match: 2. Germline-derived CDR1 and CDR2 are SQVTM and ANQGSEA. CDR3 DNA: TGCAGCGTTGAGACTAGCGGAGAAAACATTCAGTACTTC. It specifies CSVETSGENIQYF.

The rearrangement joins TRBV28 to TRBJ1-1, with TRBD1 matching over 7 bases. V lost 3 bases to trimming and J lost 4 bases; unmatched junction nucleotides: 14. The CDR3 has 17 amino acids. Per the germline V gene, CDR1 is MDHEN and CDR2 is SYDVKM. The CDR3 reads CASSFARQGMLATEAFF. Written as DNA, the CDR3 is TGTGCCAGCAGTTTTGCGAGACAGGGAATGTTGGCCACTGAAGCTTTCTTT.

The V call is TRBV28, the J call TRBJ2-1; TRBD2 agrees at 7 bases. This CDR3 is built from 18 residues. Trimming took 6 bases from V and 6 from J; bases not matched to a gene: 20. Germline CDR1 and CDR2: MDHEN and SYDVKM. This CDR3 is CASSLLSRLAPRGNEQFF. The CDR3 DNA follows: TGTGCCAGCAGCTTACTCTCTCGACTAGCACCCCGAGGCAATGAGCAGTTCTTC.

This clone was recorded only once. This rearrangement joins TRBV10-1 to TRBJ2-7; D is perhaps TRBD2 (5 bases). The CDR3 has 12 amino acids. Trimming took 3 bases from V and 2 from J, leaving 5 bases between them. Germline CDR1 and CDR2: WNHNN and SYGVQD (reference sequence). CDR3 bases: TGCGCCAGCAGTGACGGGACCTACGAGCAGTACTTC. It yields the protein CASSDGTYEQYF.

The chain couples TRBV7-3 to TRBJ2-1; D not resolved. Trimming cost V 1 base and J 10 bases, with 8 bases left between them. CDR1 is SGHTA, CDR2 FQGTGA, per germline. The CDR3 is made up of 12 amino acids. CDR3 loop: CASSLILGEQFF. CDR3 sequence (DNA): TGTGCCAGCAGCTTAATTTTGGGCGAGCAGTTCTTC.

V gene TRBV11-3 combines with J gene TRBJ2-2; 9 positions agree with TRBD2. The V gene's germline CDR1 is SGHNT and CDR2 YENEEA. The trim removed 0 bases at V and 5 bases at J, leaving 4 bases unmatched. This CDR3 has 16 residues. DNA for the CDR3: TGTGCCAGCAGCTTAGATGTAGCGGGAGAGACCGGGGAGCTGTTTTTT. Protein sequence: CASSLDVAGETGELFF.

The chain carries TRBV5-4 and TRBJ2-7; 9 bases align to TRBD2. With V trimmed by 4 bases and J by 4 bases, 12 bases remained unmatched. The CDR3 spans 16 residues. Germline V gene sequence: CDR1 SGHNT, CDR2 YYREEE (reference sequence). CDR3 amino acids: CASSPSPASGIYEQYF. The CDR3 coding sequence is TGTGCCAGCAGCCCCTCCCCAGCTAGCGGGATTTACGAGCAGTACTTC.